What follows describes a single T cell receptor (beta chain). The germline gives CDR1 SGHTA, CDR2 FQGTGA. With 0 bases removed from V and 10 bases from J, the gap between germline ends came to 19 bases. The CDR3 totals 16 residues. From the PCR reads, TCRdb re-called clones with MiXCR. The table lists approximately 41,000 clones, 28% of them singletons. This entry is derived from a study of metastatic and nonmetastatic thyroid tumors. No patient received treatment before thyroid surgery. Sample: blood. The TCR originated in a male donor with papillary thyroid cancer or a benign thyroid nodule (not recorded which). Some clones in this sample may be carry-over from other donors' samples. V gene TRBV7-3 combines with J gene TRBJ2-1, with D possibly called TRBD1 or TRBD2 (5 bases each). The CDR3 DNA follows: TGTGCCAGCAGCTTAACCGGGCTAGCTGGACACCTAGAGCAGTTCTTC. Translated: CASSLTGLAGHLEQFF.